The clone carrying this T cell receptor beta chain has just one count. Its specificity is unknown. This specimen belongs to a study of cytomegalovirus exposure and HLA in healthy donors. The V gene lost 1 base and the J gene lost 2 bases, with 9 bases spanning the gap. Germline lookup yields CDR1 WSHSY and CDR2 SAAADI. The CDR3 has 15 amino acids. Findings and limits, study-wide: The HLA-A and HLA-B alleles of most subjects were reportedly predicted accurately from TCR beta sequences. Later genetic work tied a missense DCLRE1C variant to beta-chain V and J trimming.

13 Jbeta primers and 60 Vbeta primers were used for the PCR. The assay was immunoSEQ multiplex PCR, and TCRdb's table has in-frame clones only and misses some. The profile shows some 180,000 clones, 82% of them singletons. This sequence was found in a man aged 40-55 years in good health and CMV-seronegative. This chain uses TRBV10-2 with TRBJ2-4; no reliable D call. Material for sequencing was PBMCs. CDR3 bases: TGCGCCAGCAGTGAGTTTAACAGTCCCAAAAACATTCAGTACTTC. Amino acid sequence: CASSEFNSPKNIQYF.